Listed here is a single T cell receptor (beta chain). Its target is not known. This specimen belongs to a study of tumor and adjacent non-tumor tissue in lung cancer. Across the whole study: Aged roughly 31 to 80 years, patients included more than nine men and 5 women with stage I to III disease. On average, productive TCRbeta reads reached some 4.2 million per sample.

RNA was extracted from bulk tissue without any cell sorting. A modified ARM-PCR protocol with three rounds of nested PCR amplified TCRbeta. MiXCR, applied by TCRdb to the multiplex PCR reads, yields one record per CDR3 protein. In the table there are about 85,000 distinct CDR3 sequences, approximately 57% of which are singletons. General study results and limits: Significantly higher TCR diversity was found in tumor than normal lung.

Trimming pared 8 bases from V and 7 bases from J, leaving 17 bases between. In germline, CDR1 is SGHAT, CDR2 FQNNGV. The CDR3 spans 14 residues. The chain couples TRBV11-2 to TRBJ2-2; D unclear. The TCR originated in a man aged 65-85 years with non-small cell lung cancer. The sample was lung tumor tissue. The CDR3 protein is CASGPLRSRGELFF. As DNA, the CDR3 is TGTGCCAGCGGCCCACTGAGATCACGCGGGGAGCTGTTTTTT. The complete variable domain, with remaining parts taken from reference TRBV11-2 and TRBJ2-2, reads EAGVAQSPRYKIIEKRQSVAFWCNPISGHATLYWYQQILGQGPKLLIQFQNNGVVDDSQLPKDRFSAERLKGVDSTLKIQPAKLEDSAVYLCASGPLRSRGELFFGEGSRLTVL.